A selection of T cell receptor beta chains follows, all from one sample in a study of control samples from healthy donors and cancer patients. Profiling relied on immunoSEQ multiplex PCR, and the TCRdb table lists in-frame clones only, not all of them. This table holds roughly 180,000 clones, around 94% found once. Sample: blood. These receptor sequences come from a woman aged 18-35 years in good health. Each CDR3 is given with its conserved first and last residue.

J gene | V gene | CDR3 protein
TRBJ1-1 | TRBV10-3 | CAISEWGQNTEAFF
TRBJ2-2 | TRBV28 | CATSGTGVTGELFF
TRBJ2-7 | TRBV9 | CASLPDRSYEQYF
TRBJ2-3 | TRBV7-9 | CASSLKGGTDTQYF
TRBJ1-2 | TRBV29-1 | CAAGQEGYTF
TRBJ2-7 | TRBV7-9 | CASSLAGGVSSYEQYF
TRBJ2-7 | TRBV5-6 | CASSLGRGEMDYEQYF
TRBJ2-1 | TRBV5-4 | CASSASSGAYNEQFF
TRBJ2-5 | TRBV5-4 | CASSFLAGGIKETQYF
TRBJ2-2 | TRBV5-8 | CASSYRGGAPGELFF
TRBJ1-5 | TRBV11-3 | CASSPGGQQPQHF